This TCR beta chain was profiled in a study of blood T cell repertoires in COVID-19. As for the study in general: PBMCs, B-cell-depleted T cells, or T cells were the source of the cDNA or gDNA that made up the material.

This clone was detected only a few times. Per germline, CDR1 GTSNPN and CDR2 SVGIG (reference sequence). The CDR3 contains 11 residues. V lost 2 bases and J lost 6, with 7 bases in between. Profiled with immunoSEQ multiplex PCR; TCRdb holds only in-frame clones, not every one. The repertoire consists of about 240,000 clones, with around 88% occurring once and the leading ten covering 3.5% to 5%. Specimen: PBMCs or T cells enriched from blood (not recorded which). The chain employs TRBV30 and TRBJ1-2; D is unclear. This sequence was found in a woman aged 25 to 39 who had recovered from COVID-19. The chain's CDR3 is CAWSNSHGYTF. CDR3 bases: TGTGCCTGGAGTAATAGTCATGGCTACACCTTC.